A selection of T cell receptor beta chains follows, all from one sample in a study of beta chain features in type 1 diabetes. Generated by immunoSEQ multiplex PCR, the TCRdb table keeps only in-frame clones and is missing some. The repertoire has under 350,000 clones, more than 13% of them found once; the top ten carry 0.017%. The material sequenced was naive CD4+ T cells from blood. The receptors stem from a man aged 25-45 years with type 1 diabetes. Each CDR3 is given with its conserved first and last residue. A D gene is named only where the DNA matches it firmly. Rows may omit the clone size; those that give it use once, few, many or a size class.

-	TRBV7-2	-	TRBJ2-1	CASGVRGNEQFF	TGTGCCAGCGGCGTTAGGGGCAATGAGCAGTTCTTC
few	TRBV11-2	-	TRBJ2-1	CASSLGTAGNEQFF	TGTGCCAGCAGCTTAGGGACAGCGGGGAATGAGCAGTTCTTC
-	TRBV2	-	TRBJ1-2	CASTFFGVANYGYTF	TGTGCCAGCACCTTTTTCGGGGTGGCTAACTATGGCTACACCTTC
few	TRBV11-1	-	TRBJ1-5	CASSFGRMGNQPQHF	TGTGCCAGCAGCTTCGGCAGGATGGGCAATCAGCCCCAGCATTTT
-	TRBV5-1	TRBD1	TRBJ2-5	CASSPGTGDQETQYF	TGCGCCAGCAGCCCAGGGACAGGGGACCAAGAGACCCAGTACTTC
few	TRBV6-1	-	TRBJ1-2	CASSERPGLNYGYTF	TGTGCCAGCAGTGAACGGCCAGGTCTGAACTATGGCTACACCTTC
-	TRBV18	-	TRBJ2-5	CASSPSNSQETQYF	TGTGCCAGCTCACCCTCGAACAGCCAAGAGACCCAGTACTTC
-	TRBV18	TRBD1	TRBJ2-5	CASSKGQLISYQETQYF	TGTGCCAGCTCCAAGGGACAGCTGATCAGTTACCAAGAGACCCAGTACTTC
few	TRBV7-2	-	TRBJ2-7	CASSRRLESSYEQYF	TGTGCCAGCAGCCGTAGACTAGAGAGCTCCTACGAGCAGTACTTC
-	TRBV29-1	TRBD1	TRBJ2-5	CSVNRQGHPQYF	TGCAGCGTTAACAGACAGGGACATCCCCAGTACTTC
-	TRBV7-3	-	TRBJ2-1	CASSSGGEQFF	TGTGCCAGCAGCTCCGGTGGTGAGCAGTTCTTC
few	TRBV6-5	-	TRBJ2-7	CASGRQGTVHEQYF	TGTGCCAGCGGTAGGCAGGGGACCGTCCACGAGCAGTACTTC
-	TRBV11-2	TRBD2	TRBJ2-2	CASSPRGGRSNTGELFF	TGTGCCAGCAGCCCACGGGGAGGGCGATCGAACACCGGGGAGCTGTTTTTT
few	TRBV19	TRBD1	TRBJ1-4	CASTTGQPLVKLFF	TGTGCCAGTACTACGGGACAGCCATTAGTAAAACTGTTTTTT
-	TRBV4-2	TRBD1	TRBJ1-2	CASSQEGQGASGYTF	TGTGCCAGCAGCCAAGAGGGACAGGGGGCGTCAGGCTACACCTTC
-	TRBV29-1	TRBD2	TRBJ2-3	CSVETGRGRGAQYF	TGCAGCGTTGAGACGGGGCGGGGGAGGGGAGCGCAGTATTTT
-	TRBV2	-	TRBJ1-2	CASSEFPERQGGGYTF	TGTGCCAGCAGTGAATTCCCAGAGAGGCAGGGAGGAGGCTACACCTTC
-	TRBV5-4	TRBD2	TRBJ2-7	CASSLPGGGEQYF	TGTGCCAGCAGCTTGCCCGGCGGGGGGGAGCAGTACTTC
-	TRBV11-2	-	TRBJ2-1	CASSSGPGVGNEQFF	TGTGCCAGCAGCTCAGGGCCAGGGGTGGGCAATGAGCAGTTCTTC
-	TRBV30	-	TRBJ2-5	CAWSRNPGETQYF	TGTGCCTGGAGTCGGAACCCGGGTGAGACCCAGTACTTC
-	TRBV2	-	TRBJ1-5	CASSDSGVSNQPQHF	TGTGCCAGCAGTGATTCAGGGGTTAGCAATCAGCCCCAGCATTTT
-	TRBV5-1	-	TRBJ2-1	CASRGGGREFF	TGCGCCAGCAGGGGAGGGGGACGCGAGTTCTTC
-	TRBV28	-	TRBJ1-1	CASSSAGAVQNTEAFF	TGTGCCAGCAGTTCGGCAGGGGCGGTCCAGAACACTGAAGCTTTCTTT
few	TRBV5-1	TRBD2	TRBJ2-2	CASSLLASGNTGELFF	TGCGCCAGCAGCTTGCTTGCTAGCGGGAACACCGGGGAGCTGTTTTTT
-	TRBV7-2	TRBD1	TRBJ2-7	CASSSQGVVYEQYF	TGTGCCAGCAGCTCGCAGGGGGTTGTCTACGAGCAGTACTTC
few	TRBV9	TRBD2	TRBJ2-1	CASSVYVAGGANEQFF	TGTGCCAGCAGCGTGTATGTAGCGGGAGGAGCAAATGAGCAGTTCTTC
few	TRBV6-5	TRBD1	TRBJ2-5	CASKPRGQGHETQYF	TGTGCCAGCAAACCCCGGGGACAGGGGCACGAGACCCAGTACTTC
-	TRBV7-2	-	TRBJ2-3	CASSLVSGSVTDTQYF	TGTGCCAGCAGCTTAGTTTCCGGGAGTGTGACAGATACGCAGTATTTT
-	TRBV28	-	TRBJ1-1	CASSSTSWGAEAFF	TGTGCCAGCAGTTCCACCTCCTGGGGCGCTGAAGCTTTCTTT
-	TRBV4-3	-	TRBJ1-1	CASSQQRENTEAFF	TGCGCCAGCAGCCAACAAAGAGAGAACACTGAAGCTTTCTTT
-	TRBV7-9	TRBD1	TRBJ2-7	CASSSGQGVNEQYF	TGTGCCAGCAGCTCAGGACAGGGTGTGAACGAGCAGTACTTC
few	TRBV27	TRBD2	TRBJ2-1	CASRIGTGLAGDNEQFF	TGTGCCAGCAGAATCGGAACGGGACTAGCGGGAGACAATGAGCAGTTCTTC
-	TRBV9	TRBD1	TRBJ2-3	CASSPTGDTQYF	TGTGCCAGCAGCCCGACAGGGGATACGCAGTATTTT
-	TRBV11-2	TRBD2	TRBJ2-3	CASSLGSAGRRTDTQYF	TGTGCCAGCAGCTTAGGCTCAGCGGGAAGGAGAACAGATACGCAGTATTTT
few	TRBV13	TRBD1	TRBJ1-2	CASSLVGTGNYGYTF	TGTGCCAGCAGCTTAGTCGGGACAGGGAACTATGGCTACACCTTC
-	TRBV5-1	-	TRBJ2-7	CASSFDIYEQYF	TGCGCCAGCAGCTTTGACATCTACGAGCAGTACTTC
-	TRBV19	-	TRBJ2-7	CASSPQATYEQYF	TGTGCCAGTAGCCCACAGGCAACCTACGAGCAGTACTTC
-	TRBV25-1	TRBD2	TRBJ2-5	CASSEWRLAGGQETQYF	TGTGCCAGCAGTGAATGGCGGCTAGCGGGAGGGCAAGAGACCCAGTACTTC
-	TRBV28	TRBD2	TRBJ2-7	CASSLWGGRSTYEQYF	TGTGCCAGCAGTTTATGGGGGGGGAGGTCCACCTACGAGCAGTACTTC
few	TRBV4-3	TRBD2	TRBJ2-3	CASSHGSGRASTDTQYF	TGCGCCAGCAGCCACGGTAGCGGGAGGGCCAGTACAGATACGCAGTATTTT
few	TRBV4-3	-	TRBJ2-1	CASSQVRRGFSYNEQFF	TGCGCCAGCAGCCAAGTTCGCAGGGGATTCTCCTACAATGAGCAGTTCTTC
few	TRBV5-4	TRBD1	TRBJ2-1	CASSLAGGTGGNNEQFF	TGTGCCAGCAGCTTGGCCGGGGGGACAGGGGGCAACAATGAGCAGTTCTTC
-	TRBV27	-	TRBJ1-3	CASTPTLSSGNTIYF	TGTGCCAGCACTCCTACTTTAAGCTCTGGAAACACCATATATTTT
-	TRBV14	-	TRBJ2-7	CASSQDRVYEQYF	TGTGCCAGCAGCCAAGACAGGGTCTACGAGCAGTACTTC
-	TRBV6-6	TRBD2	TRBJ2-3	CASSPSAGAADTQYF	TGTGCCAGCAGTCCCTCAGCGGGAGCTGCAGATACGCAGTATTTT
-	TRBV18	TRBD1	TRBJ1-3	CASSPGRDRISGNTIYF	TGTGCCAGCTCACCAGGGAGGGACAGGATCTCTGGAAACACCATATATTTT
few	TRBV9	TRBD2	TRBJ2-1	CASSQAGGGNEQFF	TGTGCCAGCAGCCAAGCGGGAGGCGGCAATGAGCAGTTCTTC
-	TRBV7-3	-	TRBJ2-3	CASSWTHSSTDTQYF	TGTGCCAGCAGCTGGACTCATTCTAGCACAGATACGCAGTATTTT
-	TRBV4-1	TRBD2	TRBJ2-3	CASSQISGSNTDTQYF	TGCGCCAGCAGCCAGATTAGCGGGAGCAACACAGATACGCAGTATTTT
-	TRBV7-2	-	TRBJ2-7	CASSFYRAYEQYF	TGTGCCAGCAGCTTCTACAGGGCCTACGAGCAGTACTTC
-	TRBV2	-	TRBJ2-2	CASSVAMDTGELFF	TGTGCCAGCAGTGTTGCGATGGACACCGGGGAGCTGTTTTTT